The next 10 T cell receptor beta chains were all read from a single sample in a study of blood T cells in healthy people across ages. Sample-barcoded 5' priming and a J-beta primer mix drove a second PCR of 7 to 11 cycles. TCRdb analysed the 5' RACE reads with MiXCR anew, one entry per CDR3 protein. The sample has about 720,000 distinct CDR3 sequences; about a fifth are singletons. Sequenced material: blood. These TCRs come from a man between 65 and 79 years old in good health.

This clonotype was seen a few times. The chain combines TRBV20-1 with TRBJ1-1; 7 bases align to TRBD1. V was pared by 7 bases and J by 0 bases, with 5 bases of the junction left unmatched. The length of the CDR3 is 13 residues. Germline assignment: CDR1 DFQATT and CDR2 SNEGSKA (reference sequence). The CDR3 DNA reads TGCAGTGGCCGGGACAGCGTGAACACTGAAGCTTTCTTT. This codes for CSGRDSVNTEAFF.

This chain joins TRBV7-6 and TRBJ1-4; D call uncertain. Germline CDR1 is SGHVS and CDR2 is FNYEAQ. The length of the CDR3 is 17 residues. The V gene lost 1 base and the J gene lost 0 bases, with 12 bases spanning the gap. CDR3 amino acids: CASSLGWQDATNEKLFF. In nucleotides, the CDR3 is TGTGCCAGCAGCTTAGGGTGGCAGGATGCAACTAATGAAAAACTGTTTTTT. Using reference TRBV7-6 and TRBJ1-4 for the parts outside the CDR3, the full variable domain is GAGVSQSPRYKVTKRGQDVALRCDPISGHVSLYWYRQALGQGPEFLTYFNYEAQQDKSGLPNDRFSAERPEGSISTLTIQRTEQRDSAMYRCASSLGWQDATNEKLFFGSGTQLSVL.

This clonotype appeared a few times. The chain has TRBV6-1 and TRBJ2-2; D possibly matches TRBD1 or TRBD2 (5 bases each). The ends were cut back, 2 bases at V and 7 bases at J, with 11 bases in the middle. The V gene's germline CDR1 is MNHNS and CDR2 SASEGT. The CDR3 sequence is 14 residues long. CDR3 in amino acids: CASSERGRGGELFF. CDR3 DNA sequence: TGTGCCAGCAGTGAACGGGGACGGGGCGGGGAGCTGTTTTTT.

This clonotype was seen a handful of times. The chain employs TRBV14 and TRBJ2-1, with unresolved D. The germline gives CDR1 SGHDN, CDR2 FVKESK. The CDR3 runs to 13 residues. The germline V and J ends were trimmed by 4 bases and 3 bases, with 7 bases remaining between them. The CDR3 region has the DNA TGTGCCAGCAGCCCTCAGAACTACAATGAGCAGTTCTTC. As protein: CASSPQNYNEQFF.

In this sample, this clonotype turned up a few times. The rearrangement links TRBV7-8 to TRBJ2-3, with unresolved D. The CDR3 extends over 16 amino acids. V lost 2 bases to trimming and J lost 3 bases, with 15 bases between them. CDR1 SGHVS and CDR2 FQNEAQ come from the germline V gene. The DNA of the CDR3 is TGTGCCAGCAGCTTACCCTCCCGCGGTAGTACAGATACGCAGTATTTT. This gives the protein CASSLPSRGSTDTQYF. Supplemented by reference TRBV7-8 and TRBJ2-3, the full variable domain reads GAGVSQSPRYKVAKRGQDVALRCDPISGHVSLFWYQQALGQGPEFLTYFQNEAQLDKSGLPSDRFFAERPEGSVSTLKIQRTQQEDSAVYLCASSLPSRGSTDTQYFGPGTRLTVL.

V and J are TRBV11-2 and TRBJ2-2, with 7 bases identical to TRBD1. The CDR3 is 15 amino acids. V dropped 5 bases and J dropped 7; count of bases not matched to a gene: 10. CDR1 is SGHAT, CDR2 FQNNGV, per germline. In DNA form, the CDR3 reads TGTGCCAGCAGCCAAGCCAGGGGGTTGGGCGGGGAGCTGTTTTTT. This encodes CASSQARGLGGELFF.

The chain combines TRBV18 with TRBJ2-5, with unresolved D. Trimming stripped 2 bases from V and 2 bases from J, with 9 bases between. The CDR3 loop spans 14 amino acids. Germline loops: CDR1 KGHSH, CDR2 LQKENI. The CDR3 DNA reads TGTGCCAGCTCACCAAACGGAGATCAAGAGACCCAGTACTTC. Its translation is CASSPNGDQETQYF.

The V gene is TRBV12-3 or TRBV12-4, the J gene TRBJ2-3; D tentatively fits TRBD1 or TRBD2 (6 bases each). Trimming took 3 bases from V and 7 from J, leaving 11 bases between them. The CDR3 runs to 13 residues. The CDR3, as DNA: TGTGCCAGCAGTTTCGGGGGCCCGCATACGCAGTATTTT. It is translated as CASSFGGPHTQYF.

V and J are TRBV6-4 and TRBJ2-3, with no clear D. Germline V gene lookup returns CDR1 MRHNA and CDR2 SNTAGT. The ends were cut back, 6 bases at V and 3 bases at J, with 1 base in the middle. This CDR3 is built from 10 residues. The CDR3 DNA reads as TGTGCCAGCAGAACAGATACGCAGTATTTT. It is translated as CASRTDTQYF.

The rearrangement uses TRBV29-1 and TRBJ1-5, with D tentatively TRBD1 (6 bases). V was shortened by 4 bases and J by 0 bases, with 13 bases between the two germline ends. The CDR3 contains 15 residues. The germline gives CDR1 SQVTM, CDR2 ANQGSEA. CDR3 loop: CSVGTAQYSNQPQHF. CDR3 nucleotide sequence: TGCAGCGTTGGGACAGCGCAATATAGCAATCAGCCCCAGCATTTT.